This TCR beta chain was captured by sequencing in a study of cytomegalovirus exposure and HLA in healthy donors. V shed 4 bases and J 7 bases; nucleotides not matched to a gene: 9. From germline, CDR1 is SGHTA and CDR2 FQGTGA. This CDR3 is built from 15 residues. PCR amplification relied on 60 Vbeta primers (plus 13 Jbeta primers). Generated by immunoSEQ multiplex PCR, the TCRdb table keeps only in-frame clones and is missing some. The table has about 160,000 clones, 70% to 90% seen once; the top ten hold 0.77%. Sequencing input: PBMCs. V is TRBV7-3 and J is TRBJ2-1; 8 bases match TRBD1. This receptor was obtained from a woman aged 18-29 years in good health and CMV-seronegative. The CDR3 is CASSSQGADGNEQFF. DNA of the CDR3: TGTGCCAGCAGCTCTCAGGGGGCCGATGGAAATGAGCAGTTCTTC.